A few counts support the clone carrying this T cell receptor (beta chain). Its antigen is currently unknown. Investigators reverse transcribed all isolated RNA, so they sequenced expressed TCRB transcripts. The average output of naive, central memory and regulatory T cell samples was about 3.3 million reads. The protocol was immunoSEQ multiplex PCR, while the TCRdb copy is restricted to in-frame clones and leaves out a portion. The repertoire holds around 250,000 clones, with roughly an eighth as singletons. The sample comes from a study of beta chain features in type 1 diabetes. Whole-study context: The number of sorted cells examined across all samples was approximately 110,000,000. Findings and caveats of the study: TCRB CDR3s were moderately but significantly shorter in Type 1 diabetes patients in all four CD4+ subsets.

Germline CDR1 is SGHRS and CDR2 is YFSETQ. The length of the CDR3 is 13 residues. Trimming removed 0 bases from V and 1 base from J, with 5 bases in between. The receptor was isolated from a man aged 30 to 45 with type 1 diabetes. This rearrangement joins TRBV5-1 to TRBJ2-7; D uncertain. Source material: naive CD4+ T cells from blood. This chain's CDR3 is CASSLAPSYEQYF. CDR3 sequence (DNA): TGCGCCAGCAGCTTGGCCCCTTCCTACGAGCAGTACTTC.